This entry lists 8 T cell receptor beta chains sequenced from one sample in a study of long-term antiretroviral therapy in people with HIV. Survey level was the resolution at which the v3.0 immunoSEQ assay ran. Repertoires were generated with immunoSEQ multiplex PCR, while TCRdb's copy carries only in-frame clones and drops some. The data show about 6,000 clones, around 80% seen once. The material sequenced was unsorted PBMCs, taken 1.8 years before starting antiretroviral therapy. These receptors all come from a man aged 40-50 years with HIV.

The chain combines TRBV6-1 with TRBJ2-7; the D gene is possibly TRBD1 (6 bases). From germline, CDR1 is MNHNS and CDR2 SASEGT. The CDR3 consists of 12 residues. Trimming removed 4 bases at V and 9 bases at J, with 13 bases between. The DNA of the CDR3 is TGTGCCAGCAGTGGCTACAGGGTCTGGCAGTACTTC. Protein: CASSGYRVWQYF.

The chain recombines TRBV27 with TRBJ2-1; tentative D call: TRBD2 (5 bases). CDR3 length: 15 amino acids. CDR1 MNHEY and CDR2 SMNVEV come from the germline V gene (reference sequence). Trimming took 7 bases from V and 4 from J, leaving 17 bases between them. CDR3 loop: CASTRRGVSYNEQFF. The CDR3 coding sequence is TGTGCCAGCACCCGACGGGGAGTCTCTTACAATGAGCAGTTCTTC.

CDR3 bases: TGTGCCAGCAGTTCCCCTTCCGGGACGGCCACCGAGCAGTACTTC. Protein product: CASSSPSGTATEQYF. This rearrangement joins TRBV27 to TRBJ2-7; the D call may be TRBD1 or TRBD2 (5 bases each). The V gene's germline CDR1 is MNHEY and CDR2 SMNVEV (reference sequence). V was trimmed by 4 bases and J by 6 bases, leaving 19 bases between them. The CDR3 has 15 amino acids.

This clone is labeled medium-sized. The chain uses TRBV4-2 and TRBJ1-4, with D uncertain. This CDR3 has 18 amino acids. Trimming stripped 7 bases from V and 0 bases from J, with 21 bases between. Germline CDR1 is LGHNA and CDR2 is YNFKEQ. In DNA form, the CDR3 reads TGTGCCAGCACCCCTAAGGGCTCCTTCCCCCCAACTAATGAAAAACTGTTTTTT. It encodes CASTPKGSFPPTNEKLFF.

This chain links TRBV4-3 with TRBJ1-5; the D is unclear. Trimming shortened V by 5 bases and J by 1 base, and 9 bases separated the two germline ends. The V gene's germline CDR1 is LGHNA and CDR2 YSLEER. There are 14 residues in the CDR3. The CDR3 nucleotides read TGCGCCAGCAGCGTGGCGGTAAGCAATCAGCCCCAGCATTTT. It is translated as CASSVAVSNQPQHF.

The CDR3 DNA is TGTGCCAGTAGTGAGCGTCAGTGGGGCGGGGAGCTGTTTTTT. Translating it yields CASSERQWGGELFF. The V and J genes are TRBV19 and TRBJ2-2; D is unresolved. Deletions cut 5 bases from V and 7 bases from J, with 14 bases between. CDR3 size: 14 residues. The germline CDR1 and CDR2 sequences are LNHDA and SQIVND (reference sequence).

This rearrangement joins TRBV6-6 to TRBJ1-5; D unclear. CDR3 length: 14 amino acids. CDR1 and CDR2 (germline): MNHNY, SVGAGI (reference sequence). The V end lost 6 bases, the J end lost 0 bases, and 9 bases lay between the germline ends. For the CDR3, the DNA is TGTGCCAGCAGCCAAACGGTTAGCAATCAGCCCCAGCATTTT. Translating it yields CASSQTVSNQPQHF.

The sample holds one count of this clone. The DNA for the CDR3 is TGTGCCAGCAGCACCCAGTATTACAATGAGCAGTTCTTC. Protein: CASSTQYYNEQFF. The genes are TRBV5-5 and TRBJ2-1; D gene uncertain. There are 13 residues in the CDR3. Between the trimmed V and J ends, which lost 4 bases and 4 bases, there was a span of 9 bases. Germline CDR1 reads SGHKS; CDR2 reads YYEKEE (reference sequence).